These T cell receptor beta chains were read from a single sample in a study of shared clonotypes between healthy human individuals. Clones were read by immunoSEQ multiplex PCR, and TCRdb kept only the in-frame ones, dropping some. Of under 1,100,000 clones listed, more than 65% are singletons. Sample: memory CD4+ T cells sorted from blood. The receptors originated from a man between 18 and 35 years old in good health. Both conserved end residues are part of each CDR3. The D gene is left open where the match is weak. Where a row states a size, it is once, few, many or the class of an expanded clone; other rows omit it.

size	V	D	J	CDR3	DNA
.	TRBV29-1	.	TRBJ2-7	CSVVDWTSYEQYF	TGCAGCGTTGTAGACTGGACCTCCTACGAGCAGTACTTC
.	TRBV19	.	TRBJ2-3	CASSMGSGSTDTQYF	TGTGCCAGTAGTATGGGTAGCGGATCCACAGATACGCAGTATTTT
few	TRBV20-1	.	TRBJ1-1	CSARKDTEAFF	TGCAGTGCTAGGAAGGACACTGAAGCTTTCTTT
.	TRBV5-4	.	TRBJ2-5	CASSASSGQNQETQYF	TGTGCCAGCAGCGCCTCTTCGGGGCAGAACCAAGAGACCCAGTACTTC
once	TRBV5-1	.	TRBJ1-1	CASSLTGMNTEAFF	TGCGCCAGCAGCTTGACAGGCATGAACACTGAAGCTTTCTTT
few	TRBV18	.	TRBJ1-4	CASSPSDSRGLFF	TGTGCCAGCTCTCCATCGGACAGCCGGGGGCTGTTTTTT
.	TRBV18	TRBD1	TRBJ2-1	CASSRQGDEQFF	TGTGCCAGCTCACGACAGGGAGATGAGCAGTTCTTC
.	TRBV7-2	TRBD2	TRBJ2-3	CASSKEGGGRSKTDTQYF	TGTGCCAGCAGCAAGGAAGGCGGCGGGAGGTCCAAAACAGATACGCAGTATTTT
.	TRBV5-1	TRBD2	TRBJ2-3	CASSLEGEGDTQYF	TGCGCCAGCAGCTTGGAAGGGGAGGGAGATACGCAGTATTTT
few	TRBV30	.	TRBJ1-1	CAWSVAMNTEAFF	TGTGCCTGGTCAGTAGCCATGAACACTGAAGCTTTCTTT
once	TRBV5-1	TRBD2	TRBJ2-2	CASSLGLAGVIGELFF	TGCGCCAGCAGCTTGGGACTAGCGGGAGTGATCGGGGAGCTGTTTTTT
.	TRBV29-1	.	TRBJ2-5	CSVASVAPITKQYF	TGCAGCGTTGCTTCGGTGGCTCCGATTACGAAGCAGTACTTC
.	TRBV4-2	.	TRBJ1-5	CASSQEAGTSNQPQHF	TGTGCCAGCAGCCAAGAGGCAGGGACTAGCAATCAGCCCCAGCATTTT
.	TRBV27	TRBD2	TRBJ2-2	CASSSPHSTSGGLVLFF	TGTGCCAGCAGTTCTCCCCACTCGACTAGCGGGGGGCTCGTTCTGTTTTTT
.	TRBV9	.	TRBJ2-1	CASSVGLVLPNEQFF	TGTGCCAGCAGCGTAGGTCTAGTGCTGCCCAATGAGCAGTTCTTC